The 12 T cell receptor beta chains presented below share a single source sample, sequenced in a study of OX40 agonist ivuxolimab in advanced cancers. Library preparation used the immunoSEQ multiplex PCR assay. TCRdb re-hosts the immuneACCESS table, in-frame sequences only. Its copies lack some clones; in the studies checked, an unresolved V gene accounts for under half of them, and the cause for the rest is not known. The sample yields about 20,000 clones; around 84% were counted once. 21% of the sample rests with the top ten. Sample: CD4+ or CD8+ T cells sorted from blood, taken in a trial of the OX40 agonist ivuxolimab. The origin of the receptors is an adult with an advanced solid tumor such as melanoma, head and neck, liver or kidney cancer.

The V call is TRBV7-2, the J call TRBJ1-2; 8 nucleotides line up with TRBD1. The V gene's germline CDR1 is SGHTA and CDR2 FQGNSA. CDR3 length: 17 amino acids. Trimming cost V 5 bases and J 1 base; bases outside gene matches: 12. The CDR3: CASSTNVRTGNNYGYTF. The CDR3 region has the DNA TGTGCCAGCAGCACAAATGTCAGGACAGGGAATAACTATGGCTACACCTTC.

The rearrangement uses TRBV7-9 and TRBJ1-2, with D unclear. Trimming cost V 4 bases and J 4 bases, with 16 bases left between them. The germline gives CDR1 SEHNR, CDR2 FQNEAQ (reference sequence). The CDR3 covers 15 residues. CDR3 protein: CASSSPEGVLYGYTF. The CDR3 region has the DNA TGTGCCAGCAGCTCCCCGGAGGGAGTCCTCTATGGCTACACCTTC.

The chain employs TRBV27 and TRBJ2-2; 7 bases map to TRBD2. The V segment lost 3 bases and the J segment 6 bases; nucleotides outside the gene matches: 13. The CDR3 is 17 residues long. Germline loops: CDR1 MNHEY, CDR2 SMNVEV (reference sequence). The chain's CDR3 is CASSFPPREGRAGELFF. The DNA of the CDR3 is TGTGCCAGCAGTTTCCCCCCTAGGGAGGGCAGGGCCGGGGAGCTGTTTTTT.

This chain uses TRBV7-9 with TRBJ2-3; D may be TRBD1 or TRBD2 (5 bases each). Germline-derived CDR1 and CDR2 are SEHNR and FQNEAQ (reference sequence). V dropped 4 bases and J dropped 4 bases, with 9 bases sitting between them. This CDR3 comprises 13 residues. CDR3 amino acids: CASSSRDPDTQYF. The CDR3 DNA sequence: TGTGCCAGCAGCTCCAGGGACCCAGATACGCAGTATTTT. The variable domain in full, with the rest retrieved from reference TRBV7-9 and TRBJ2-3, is DTGVSQNPRHKITKRGQNVTFRCDPISEHNRLYWYRQTLGQGPEFLTYFQNEAQLEKSRLLSDRFSAERPKGSFSTLEIQRTEQGDSAMYLCASSSRDPDTQYFGPGTRLTVL.

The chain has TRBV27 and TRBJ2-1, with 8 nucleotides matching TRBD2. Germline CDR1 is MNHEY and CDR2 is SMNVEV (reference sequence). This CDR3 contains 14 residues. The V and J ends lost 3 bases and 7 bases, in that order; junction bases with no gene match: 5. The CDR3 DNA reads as TGTGCCAGCAGTTTTTTTCCTAGCGGGAATGAGCAGTTCTTC. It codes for CASSFFPSGNEQFF.

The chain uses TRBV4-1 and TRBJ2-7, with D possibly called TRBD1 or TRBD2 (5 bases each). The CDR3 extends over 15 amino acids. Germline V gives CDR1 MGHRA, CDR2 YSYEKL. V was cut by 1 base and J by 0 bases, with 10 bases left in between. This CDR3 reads CASSQGDASSYEQYF. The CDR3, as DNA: TGCGCCAGCAGCCAAGGGGACGCGAGCTCCTACGAGCAGTACTTC.

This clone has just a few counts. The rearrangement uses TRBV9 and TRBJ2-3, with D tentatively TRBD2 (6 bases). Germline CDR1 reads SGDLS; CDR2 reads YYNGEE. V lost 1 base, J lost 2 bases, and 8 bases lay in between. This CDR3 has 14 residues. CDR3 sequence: CASSVTGVTDTQYF. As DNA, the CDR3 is TGTGCCAGCAGCGTAACGGGAGTCACAGATACGCAGTATTTT.

The CDR3 DNA reads TGTGCCAGTATAAGACAGGGAAGGTATCAGCCCCAGCATTTT. It codes for CASIRQGRYQPQHF. The rearrangement joins TRBV6-1 to TRBJ1-5; 7 bases fit TRBD1. Germline CDR1 reads MNHNS; CDR2 reads SASEGT. This CDR3 has 14 amino acids. V was clipped by 9 bases and J by 5 bases; unmatched bases: 10.

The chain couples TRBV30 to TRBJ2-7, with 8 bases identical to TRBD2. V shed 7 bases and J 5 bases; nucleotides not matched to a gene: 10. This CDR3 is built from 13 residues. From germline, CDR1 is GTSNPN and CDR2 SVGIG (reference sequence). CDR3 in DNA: TGTGCCTATTCGGGACTAGTCGGCGACGAGCAGTACTTC. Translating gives CAYSGLVGDEQYF.

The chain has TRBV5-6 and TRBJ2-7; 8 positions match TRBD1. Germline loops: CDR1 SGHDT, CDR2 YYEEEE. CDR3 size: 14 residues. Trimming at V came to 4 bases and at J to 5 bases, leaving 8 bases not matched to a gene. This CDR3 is CASSTGQGVHEQYF. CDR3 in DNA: TGTGCCAGCAGCACCGGACAGGGTGTCCACGAGCAGTACTTC.

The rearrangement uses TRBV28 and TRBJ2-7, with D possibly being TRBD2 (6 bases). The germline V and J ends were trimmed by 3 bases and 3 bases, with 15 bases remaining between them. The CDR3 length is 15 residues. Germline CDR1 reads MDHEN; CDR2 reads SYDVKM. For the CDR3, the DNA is TGTGCCAGCAGTTTGATCCGGGACTCGATCTACGAGCAGTACTTC. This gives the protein CASSLIRDSIYEQYF.

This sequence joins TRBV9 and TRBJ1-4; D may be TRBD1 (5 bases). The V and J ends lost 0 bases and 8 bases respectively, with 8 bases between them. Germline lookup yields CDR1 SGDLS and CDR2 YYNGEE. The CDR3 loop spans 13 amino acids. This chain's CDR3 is CASSVAEGEKLFF. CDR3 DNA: TGTGCCAGCAGCGTAGCTGAGGGGGAAAAACTGTTTTTT. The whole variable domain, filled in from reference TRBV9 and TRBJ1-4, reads DSGVTQTPKHLITATGQRVTLRCSPRSGDLSVYWYQQSLDQGLQFLIQYYNGEERAKGNILERFSAQQFPDLHSELNLSSLELGDSALYFCASSVAEGEKLFFGSGTQLSVL.